Given below is one T cell receptor (beta chain) in context. Its specificity is unknown. Trimming took off 11 bases at V and 8 bases at J, with 13 bases between the two ends. Germline assignment: CDR1 SEHNR and CDR2 FQNEAQ (reference sequence). The CDR3 length is 12 residues. The use of a sample-barcoded 5' primer and a J-beta primer mix characterized a second PCR of roughly 7 to 12 cycles. From the 5' RACE reads, TCRdb called clonotypes with MiXCR, one entry per CDR3 protein. The sample has roughly 1,700,000 distinct CDR3 sequences; 28% are singletons. The sample comes from a study of blood T cells in healthy people across ages. Findings of the study overall: Whereas aged donors had fewer naive CD4+ cells, long-lived donors had more of them and higher diversity. The fall in TCR beta diversity per million T cells was roughly linear with age. Underestimates were what the diversity estimates from one million T cells were considered to be. Reliance upon unsorted PBMCs precluded definitive naive versus antigen-experienced comparison.

The chain employs TRBV7-9 and TRBJ1-6, with D possibly being TRBD1 (6 bases). Sequenced sample: blood. The source is a woman in her 30s in good health. The CDR3 nucleotides read TGTGCCGTACAGGGTGTAGATTCACCCCTCCACTTT. Its translation: CAVQGVDSPLHF.